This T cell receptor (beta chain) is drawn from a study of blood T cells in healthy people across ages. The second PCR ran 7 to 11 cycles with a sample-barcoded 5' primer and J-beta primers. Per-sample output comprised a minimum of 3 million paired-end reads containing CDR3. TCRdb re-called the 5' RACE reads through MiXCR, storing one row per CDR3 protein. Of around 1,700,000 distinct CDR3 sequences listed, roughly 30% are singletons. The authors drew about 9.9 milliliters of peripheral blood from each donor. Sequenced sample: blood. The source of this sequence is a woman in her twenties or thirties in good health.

CDR3 sequence (DNA): TGTGCCAGCGAACTAGCGGAACAAGAGACCCAGTACTTC. Translation gives CASELAEQETQYF. The V call is TRBV2, the J call TRBJ2-5; 8 nucleotides agree with TRBD2. Germline CDR1 is SNHLY and CDR2 is FYNNEI. Trimming cost V 8 bases and J 2 bases; bases outside gene matches: 4. The CDR3 contains 13 residues.